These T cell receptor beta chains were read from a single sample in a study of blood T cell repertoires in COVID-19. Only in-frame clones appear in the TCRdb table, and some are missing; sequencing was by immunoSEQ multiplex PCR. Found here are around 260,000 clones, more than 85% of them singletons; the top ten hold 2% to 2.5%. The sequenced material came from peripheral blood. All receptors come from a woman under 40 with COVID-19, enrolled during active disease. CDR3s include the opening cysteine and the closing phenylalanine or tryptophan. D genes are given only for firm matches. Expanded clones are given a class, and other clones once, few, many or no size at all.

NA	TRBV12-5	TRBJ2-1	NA	CASGLVLEQFF	TGTGCTAGTGGTTTGGTACTTGAGCAGTTCTTC
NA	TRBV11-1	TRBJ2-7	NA	CASSLQGYEQYF	TGTGCCAGCAGCTTACAGGGCTACGAGCAGTACTTC
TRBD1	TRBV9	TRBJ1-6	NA	CASSLGTGVGSPLHF	TGTGCCAGCAGCCTAGGGACAGGGGTCGGTTCACCCCTCCACTTT
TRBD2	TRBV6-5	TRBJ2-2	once	CASSYRVSGTGELFF	TGTGCCAGCAGTTACAGGGTTAGCGGGACCGGGGAGCTGTTTTTT
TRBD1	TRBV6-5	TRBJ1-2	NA	CASSRDRGVDYTF	TGTGCCAGCAGTCGAGACAGGGGAGTTGACTACACCTTC
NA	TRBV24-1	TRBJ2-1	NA	CATSGPLDEQFF	TGTGCCACCAGTGGTCCCCTCGATGAGCAGTTCTTC
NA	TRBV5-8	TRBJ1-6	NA	CASSLAPRGAHSPLHF	TGTGCCAGCAGTTTAGCCCCACGGGGGGCACATTCACCCCTCCACTTT
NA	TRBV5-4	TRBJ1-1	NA	CASSIDQGRGTEAFF	TGTGCCAGCAGCATAGACCAGGGTCGTGGCACTGAAGCTTTCTTT
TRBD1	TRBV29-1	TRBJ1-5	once	CSVGDRDNQPQHF	TGCAGCGTTGGAGACAGGGACAATCAGCCCCAGCATTTT
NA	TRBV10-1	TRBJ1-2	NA	CASRADSYGYTF	TGCGCCAGCAGGGCTGACAGTTATGGCTACACCTTC
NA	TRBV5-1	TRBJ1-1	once	CASSLHDGAGAQAMNTEAFF	TGCGCCAGCAGCTTACATGACGGTGCGGGGGCGCAGGCCATGAACACTGAAGCTTTCTTT
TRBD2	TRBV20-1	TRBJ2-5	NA	CSASLGSGDYHQETQYF	TGCAGTGCTAGTCTTGGTAGCGGGGACTATCACCAGGAGACCCAGTACTTC
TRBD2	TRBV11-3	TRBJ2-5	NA	CASSPREGPQETQYF	TGTGCCAGCAGCCCAAGGGAGGGCCCTCAAGAGACCCAGTACTTC
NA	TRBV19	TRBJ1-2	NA	CASSQQMNYGYTF	TGTGCCAGTAGCCAACAGATGAACTATGGCTACACCTTC
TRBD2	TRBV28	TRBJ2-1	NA	CASSLPIWSSGRNNEQFF	TGTGCCAGCAGTTTACCCATTTGGTCTAGCGGGAGGAACAATGAGCAGTTCTTC
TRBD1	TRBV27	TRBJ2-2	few	CASSFRDRGSGELFF	TGTGCCAGCAGTTTCCGGGACAGGGGATCCGGGGAGCTGTTTTTT
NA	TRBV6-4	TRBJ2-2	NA	CASSASGGGENTGELFF	TGTGCCAGCAGCGCCTCTGGAGGGGGGGAGAACACCGGGGAGCTGTTTTTT
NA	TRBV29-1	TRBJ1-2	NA	CSVGGPGYGYTF	TGCAGCGTTGGTGGTCCGGGCTATGGCTACACCTTC
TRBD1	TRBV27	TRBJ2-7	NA	CASSFAGQAYEQYF	TGTGCCAGCAGTTTCGCGGGACAGGCATACGAGCAGTACTTC
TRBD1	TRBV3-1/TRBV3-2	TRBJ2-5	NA	CASRYRGSETQYF	TGTGCCAGCAGATACAGGGGTTCAGAGACCCAGTACTTC
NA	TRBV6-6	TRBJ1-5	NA	CASSRGYSNQPQHF	TGTGCCAGCAGCCGCGGATATAGCAATCAGCCCCAGCATTTT
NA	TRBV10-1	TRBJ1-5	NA	CASRGGVGGNQPQHF	TGCGCCAGCAGGGGCGGGGTGGGGGGCAATCAGCCCCAGCATTTT
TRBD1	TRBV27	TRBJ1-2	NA	CASSPSDREGGYTF	TGTGCCAGCAGTCCCTCGGACAGGGAGGGCGGCTACACCTTC
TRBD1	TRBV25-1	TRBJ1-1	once	CASSATGDDTEAFF	TGTGCCAGCAGTGCCACAGGGGATGACACTGAAGCTTTCTTT
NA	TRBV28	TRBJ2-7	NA	CASNYRDFAYEQYF	TGTGCCAGCAACTACCGGGACTTTGCCTACGAGCAGTACTTC
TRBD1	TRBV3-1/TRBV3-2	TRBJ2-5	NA	CASRPQGTGAFETQYF	TGTGCCAGCAGACCCCAAGGGACAGGGGCCTTCGAGACCCAGTACTTC
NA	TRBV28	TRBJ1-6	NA	CASSSTGNSPLHF	TGTGCCAGCAGTTCCACAGGAAATTCACCCCTCCACTTT
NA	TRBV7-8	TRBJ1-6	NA	CASSLQGNSPLHF	TGTGCCAGCAGCTTACAGGGAAATTCACCCCTCCACTTT
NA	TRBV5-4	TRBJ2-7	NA	CASSLGGGTPSEQYF	TGTGCCAGCAGCTTGGGGGGCGGGACCCCCTCCGAGCAGTACTTC
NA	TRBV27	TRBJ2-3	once	CASSGRQATDTQYF	TGTGCCAGCAGTGGCAGACAGGCCACAGATACGCAGTATTTT
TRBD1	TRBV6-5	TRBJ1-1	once	CASSYPTGVYTEAFF	TGTGCCAGCAGTTACCCGACAGGGGTGTATACTGAAGCTTTCTTT
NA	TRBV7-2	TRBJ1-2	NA	CASSPDGGGYGYTF	TGTGCCAGCAGTCCCGATGGGGGCGGCTATGGCTACACCTTC
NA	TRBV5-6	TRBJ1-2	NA	CASSEVTGPPYGYTF	TGTGCCAGCAGCGAAGTTACAGGGCCCCCGTATGGCTACACCTTC
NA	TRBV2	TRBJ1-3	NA	CASSQGSGNTIYF	TGTGCCTCCTCACAGGGCTCTGGAAACACCATATATTTT
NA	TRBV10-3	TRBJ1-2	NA	CAISETQGPMADGYTF	TGTGCCATCAGTGAGACACAGGGCCCGATGGCGGATGGCTACACCTTC
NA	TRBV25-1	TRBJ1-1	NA	CASSTTANTEAFF	TGTGCCAGCAGTACAACAGCGAACACTGAAGCTTTCTTT
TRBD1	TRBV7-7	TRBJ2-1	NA	CASSLGTGIYNEQFF	TGTGCCAGCAGCTTGGGGACAGGGATTTACAATGAGCAGTTCTTC